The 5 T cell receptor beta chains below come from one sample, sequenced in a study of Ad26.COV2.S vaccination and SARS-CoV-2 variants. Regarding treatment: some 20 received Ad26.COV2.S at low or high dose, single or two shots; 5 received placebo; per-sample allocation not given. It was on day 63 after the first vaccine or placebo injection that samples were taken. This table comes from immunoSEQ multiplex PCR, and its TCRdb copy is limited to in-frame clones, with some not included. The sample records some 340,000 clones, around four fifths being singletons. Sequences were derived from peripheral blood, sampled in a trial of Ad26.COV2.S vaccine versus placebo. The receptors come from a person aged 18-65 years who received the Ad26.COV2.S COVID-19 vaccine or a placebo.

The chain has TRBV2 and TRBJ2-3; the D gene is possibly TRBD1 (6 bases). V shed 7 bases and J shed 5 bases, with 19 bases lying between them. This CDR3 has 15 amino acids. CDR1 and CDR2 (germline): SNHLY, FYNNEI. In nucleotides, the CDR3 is TGTGCCAGCACCGGAAGGGGGACGTTGGGAGATACGCAGTATTTT. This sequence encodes CASTGRGTLGDTQYF.

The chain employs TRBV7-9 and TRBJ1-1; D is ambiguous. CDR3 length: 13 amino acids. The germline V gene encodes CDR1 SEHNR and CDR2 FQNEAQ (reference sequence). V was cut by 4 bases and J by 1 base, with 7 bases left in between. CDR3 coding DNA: TGTGCCAGCAGCTACGTAGCGAACACTGAAGCTTTCTTT. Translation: CASSYVANTEAFF.

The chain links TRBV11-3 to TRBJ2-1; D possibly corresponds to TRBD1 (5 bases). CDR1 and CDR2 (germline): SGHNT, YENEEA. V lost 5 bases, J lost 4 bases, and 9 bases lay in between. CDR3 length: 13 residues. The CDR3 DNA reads TGTGCCAGCAGCCCCCAGGGTTACAATGAGCAGTTCTTC. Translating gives CASSPQGYNEQFF.

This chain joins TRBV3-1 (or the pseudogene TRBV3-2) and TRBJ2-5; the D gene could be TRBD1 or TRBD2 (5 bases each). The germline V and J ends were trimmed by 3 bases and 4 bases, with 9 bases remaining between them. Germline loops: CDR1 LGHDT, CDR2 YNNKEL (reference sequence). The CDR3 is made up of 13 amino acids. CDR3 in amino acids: CASSQRGTETQYF. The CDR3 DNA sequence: TGTGCCAGCAGCCAGAGGGGAACAGAGACCCAGTACTTC.

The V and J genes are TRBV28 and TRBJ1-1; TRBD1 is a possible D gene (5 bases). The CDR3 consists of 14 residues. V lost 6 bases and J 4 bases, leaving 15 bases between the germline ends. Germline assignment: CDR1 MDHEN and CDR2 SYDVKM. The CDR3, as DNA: TGTGCCAGCAGGTGGAGAGGGGCGTCCACTGAAGCTTTCTTT. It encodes CASRWRGASTEAFF. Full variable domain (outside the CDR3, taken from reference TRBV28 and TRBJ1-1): DVKVTQSSRYLVKRTGEKVFLECVQDMDHENMFWYRQDPGLGLRLIYFSYDVKMKEKGDIPEGYSVSREKKERFSLILESASTNQTSMYLCASRWRGASTEAFFGQGTRLTVV.